Presented here are 5 T cell receptor beta chains from one specimen sequenced in a study of blood T cell repertoires in COVID-19. Data came from immunoSEQ multiplex PCR; TCRdb stores just in-frame clones and leaves some out. The data show approximately 300,000 clones, approximately 83% seen once. Material for sequencing was peripheral blood. The origin of the receptors is a person aged 65 to 85 with COVID-19, enrolled during active disease.

This clone has a handful of counts. The gene calls are TRBV5-4 and TRBJ1-4; D is unclear. V was trimmed by 4 bases and J by 7 bases, leaving 23 bases between them. CDR1 and CDR2 from the germline V gene are SGHNT and YYREEE (reference sequence). The CDR3 extends over 17 amino acids. The CDR3, as DNA: TGTGCCAGCAGCCCCCGCGGGTTACGGGGTCGAGGTGAAAAACTGTTTTTT. Protein: CASSPRGLRGRGEKLFF.

V gene TRBV5-6 combines with J gene TRBJ1-3; no clear D. The germline gives CDR1 SGHDT, CDR2 YYEEEE. Deletions cut 5 bases from V and 4 bases from J, with 10 bases between. The CDR3 runs to 13 residues. The CDR3 is CASSSGWGNTIYF. The CDR3 DNA reads TGTGCCAGCAGTTCGGGGTGGGGAAACACCATATATTTT.

The V call is TRBV14, the J call TRBJ2-6; D call uncertain. Germline CDR1 and CDR2: SGHDN and FVKESK. Trimming removed 4 bases at V and 0 bases at J, with 4 bases between. The CDR3 sequence is 14 residues long. The CDR3 sequence: CASSRSSGANVLTF. The CDR3 region has the DNA TGTGCCAGCAGCCGCAGCTCTGGGGCCAACGTCCTGACTTTC.

V and J are TRBV12-1 and TRBJ2-6; the DNA was not used to check the table's D call, TRBD1. TRBV12-1 counts as a pseudogene. This CDR3 region has 18 residues. CDR3 sequence (DNA): TGTGCCAGCAACCCCTCGACAGGGGGCGCCTCAGGGGCCAACGTCCTGACTTTC. This gives the protein CASNPSTGGASGANVLTF.

This clone has just a few counts. The chain joins TRBV28 to TRBJ1-4; D not certain. The V end was cut by 3 bases, the J end by 8 bases, with 13 bases between. CDR3 size: 14 residues. The germline V gene has CDR1 MDHEN and CDR2 SYDVKM. CDR3 amino acids: CASSFAAFREKLFF. The CDR3 DNA is TGTGCCAGCAGTTTTGCTGCCTTCAGGGAAAAACTGTTTTTT. Full variable domain (outside the CDR3, taken from reference TRBV28 and TRBJ1-4): DVKVTQSSRYLVKRTGEKVFLECVQDMDHENMFWYRQDPGLGLRLIYFSYDVKMKEKGDIPEGYSVSREKKERFSLILESASTNQTSMYLCASSFAAFREKLFFGSGTQLSVL.